The T cell receptor beta chain described here comes from a study of neurological immune-mediated disorders. As for time point: longitudinal time-point 1 (baseline). Germline V gene data show CDR1 as SGHRS and CDR2 as YFSETQ. There are 15 residues in the CDR3. Trimming removed 1 base at V and 6 bases at J, with 17 bases between. This clonotype was seen at least ten times. The cDNA was generated through 5'RACE incorporating 10-nucleotide random UMIs. In every sequencing run, more than 170 million TCR-beta sequences were generated from 15-18 subjects. TCRdb reanalysed the 5' RACE reads using MiXCR and keeps one entry per CDR3 protein. The table includes 55,000 to 65,000 distinct CDR3 sequences, about 11% detected once.

The sample comprised PBMCs. This clonotype was sampled from a male donor with HTLV-1-associated myelopathy (HAM/TSP). The rearrangement joins TRBV5-1 to TRBJ2-7; tentative D call: TRBD2 (6 bases). The CDR3 region is CASSLLTGEATEQYF. The CDR3 DNA follows: TGCGCCAGCAGCTTGCTGACGGGGGAGGCGACCGAGCAGTACTTC.